This T cell receptor beta chain derives from a study of T cell clones after liver transplantation. Overall study: Tolerance: complete withdrawal held at least one year, liver enzymes staying within twice normal.

Sequencing was performed with immunoSEQ multiplex PCR; in TCRdb, only in-frame clones are kept and a portion is missing. The data contain some 33,000 clones, 90% to 95% of them singletons. This receptor was obtained from a human patient who received a liver transplant. Some T cells may arise from the graft donor. The sequencing here drew on CD8+ T cells from blood, taken 12 months after liver transplant.

CDR3: CSVGSRNEQYF. The CDR3 bases are TGCAGCGTTGGAAGCAGGAACGAGCAGTACTTC. The V and J genes are TRBV29-1 and TRBJ2-7; D is uncertain. The CDR3 loop spans 11 amino acids. With 4 bases removed from V and 5 bases from J, the gap between germline ends came to 9 bases. From germline, CDR1 is SQVTM and CDR2 ANQGSEA.